The 10 T cell receptor beta chains reported below all come from one sample, sequenced in a study of cytomegalovirus exposure and HLA in healthy donors (TCRdb year 2017). Libraries were prepared through the immunoSEQ multiplex PCR assay. A mixture of 60 forward primers for TCR Vbeta segments and 13 reverse primers for TCR Jbeta segments was used in the multiplex PCR. TCRdb holds this immuneACCESS table with in-frame rearrangements only. Some clones are missing; in checked studies, unresolved V genes explain under half, and the rest has no known cause. The sample contains some 180,000 clones, roughly three quarters of them found a single time. The ten largest clones capture about 2.7% of the sample. The source material was PBMCs. These receptors all stem from a male donor in good health and CMV-seronegative.

The V gene is TRBV19, the J gene TRBJ1-1, with 7 bases identical to TRBD1. The CDR3 spans 13 residues. CDR1 LNHDA and CDR2 SQIVND come from the germline V gene (reference sequence). After removal of 5 bases from V and 6 bases from J, the junction contained 6 bases not matched to a gene. CDR3 protein: CASSAGGFAEAFF. CDR3 DNA: TGTGCCAGTAGTGCAGGGGGTTTTGCTGAAGCTTTCTTT. Using reference TRBV19 and TRBJ1-1 for the parts outside the CDR3, the full variable domain is DGGITQSPKYLFRKEGQNVTLSCEQNLNHDAMYWYRQDPGQGLRLIYYSQIVNDFQKGDIAEGYSVSREKKESFPLTVTSAQKNPTAFYLCASSAGGFAEAFFGQGTRLTVV.

The rearrangement uses TRBV5-8 and TRBJ1-5; D uncertain. Germline-derived CDR1 and CDR2 are SGHTS and YDEGEE. CDR3 length: 14 amino acids. The ends were cut back, 2 bases at V and 7 bases at J, with 13 bases in the middle. Here the CDR3 reads CASSLGRGWQPQHF. The DNA for the CDR3 is TGTGCCAGCAGCTTAGGACGGGGTTGGCAGCCCCAGCATTTT.

This chain links TRBV7-8 with TRBJ2-3; 9 bases are shared with TRBD2. CDR1 SGHVS and CDR2 FQNEAQ come from the germline V gene. V lost 4 bases, J lost 2 bases, and 7 bases stayed unmatched. The CDR3 is 16 amino acids. The CDR3 sequence is CASSYRTSANTDTQYF. The CDR3 coding sequence is TGTGCCAGCAGCTATAGGACTAGCGCCAACACAGATACGCAGTATTTT.

The table lists this clone with a few counts. The CDR3 coding sequence is TGTGCCAGCAGCCTTGGGACATTTAGCAATCAGCCCCAGCATTTT. Translation: CASSLGTFSNQPQHF. The rearrangement uses TRBV6-1 and TRBJ1-5, with D perhaps matching TRBD1 (6 bases). CDR1 is MNHNS, CDR2 SASEGT, per germline. With 6 bases removed from V and 0 bases from J, the gap between germline ends came to 12 bases. This CDR3 contains 15 residues.

CDR3 in amino acids: CASSLSGFYGYTF. CDR3 in DNA: TGTGCCAGCAGTTTATCAGGGTTCTATGGCTACACCTTC. The chain is built from TRBV28 and TRBJ1-2; tentative D call: TRBD1 (5 bases). CDR1 and CDR2 (germline): MDHEN, SYDVKM. V lost 1 base and J 4 bases, leaving 7 bases between the germline ends. This CDR3 region has 13 residues.

The CDR3 reads CASSKGRSIGSYEQYF. CDR3 DNA: TGTGCCAGCAGCAAAGGGCGGTCTATCGGCTCCTACGAGCAGTACTTC. The rearrangement links TRBV21-1 to TRBJ2-7; the table names TRBD2, a call not compared with the DNA. TRBV21-1 is a pseudogene locus. The CDR3 loop spans 16 amino acids.

The J gene is TRBJ2-1, the V gene TRBV29-1; 7 bases line up with TRBD2. The CDR3 has 15 amino acids. V was pared by 4 bases and J by 9 bases, with 15 bases of the junction left unmatched. Germline assignment: CDR1 SQVTM and CDR2 ANQGSEA. CDR3: CSVALADGPIGEQFF. The CDR3 coding sequence is TGCAGCGTTGCGCTAGCGGATGGCCCCATCGGTGAGCAGTTCTTC.

This chain connects TRBV6-1 to TRBJ1-3; possible D gene TRBD1, 5 bases. In germline, CDR1 is MNHNS, CDR2 SASEGT. The CDR3 covers 14 residues. Deletions cut 7 bases from V and 0 bases from J, with 10 bases between. The CDR3 DNA sequence: TGTGCCAGCAACCAGGGCTTCTCTGGAAACACCATATATTTT. Its protein is CASNQGFSGNTIYF.

Points on this clone: One end of the junction fails to match germline, which may point to a read error. The CDR3 nucleotides read TGTGCCAGCACTGAACCCGGGAGCTCCTACAATGAGCAGTTCTTC. Encoded protein: CASTEPGSSYNEQFF. This chain connects TRBV6-1 to TRBJ2-1; the D gene is possibly TRBD2 (6 bases). Germline lookup yields CDR1 MNHNS and CDR2 SASEGT. CDR3 length: 15 residues.

This clone has a handful of counts. The chain recombines TRBV6-1 with TRBJ2-1; 8 nucleotides agree with TRBD1. CDR1 and CDR2 (germline): MNHNS, SASEGT. V was clipped by 4 bases and J by 4 bases; unmatched bases: 6. This CDR3 spans 15 amino acids. In DNA, the CDR3 is TGTGCCAGCAGTGGTCGCCAGGGGGCGTACAATGAGCAGTTCTTC. Residues: CASSGRQGAYNEQFF.